The sequence of this TCR beta chain was determined in a study of immune evolution from preneoplasia to lung adenocarcinoma. Sequencing was performed with immunoSEQ multiplex PCR; in TCRdb, only in-frame clones are kept and a portion is missing. This repertoire shows 39,000 or so clones, roughly four fifths found once; its top ten account for approximately 4.7%. CDR1 and CDR2 from the germline V gene are SGHRS and YFSETQ. The CDR3 sequence is 14 residues long. The V and J ends lost 4 bases and 4 bases, in that order; junction bases with no gene match: 5. The sequencing sample was made of FFPE invasive lung adenocarcinoma tissue. This clonotype was obtained from a person between 60 and 69 years old with lung adenocarcinoma. The genes are TRBV5-1 and TRBJ2-5; TRBD1 matches at 9 bases. CDR3 coding DNA: TGCGCCAGCAGCGTCAGGACAGGGGTAGAGACCCAGTACTTC. It yields the protein CASSVRTGVETQYF.